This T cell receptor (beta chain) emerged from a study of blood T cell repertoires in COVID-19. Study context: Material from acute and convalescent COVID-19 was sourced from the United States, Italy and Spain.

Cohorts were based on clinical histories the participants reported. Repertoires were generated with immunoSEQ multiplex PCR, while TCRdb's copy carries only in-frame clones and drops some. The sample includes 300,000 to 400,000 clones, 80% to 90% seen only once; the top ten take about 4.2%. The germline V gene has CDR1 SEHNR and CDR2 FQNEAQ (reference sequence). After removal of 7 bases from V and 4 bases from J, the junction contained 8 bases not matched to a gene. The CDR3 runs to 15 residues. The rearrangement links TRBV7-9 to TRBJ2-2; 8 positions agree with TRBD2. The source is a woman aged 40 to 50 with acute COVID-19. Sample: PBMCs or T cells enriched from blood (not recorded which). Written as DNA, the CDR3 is TGTGCCAGCAACCTCGGGGGGGGCGGCACCGGGGAGCTGTTTTTT. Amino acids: CASNLGGGGTGELFF.